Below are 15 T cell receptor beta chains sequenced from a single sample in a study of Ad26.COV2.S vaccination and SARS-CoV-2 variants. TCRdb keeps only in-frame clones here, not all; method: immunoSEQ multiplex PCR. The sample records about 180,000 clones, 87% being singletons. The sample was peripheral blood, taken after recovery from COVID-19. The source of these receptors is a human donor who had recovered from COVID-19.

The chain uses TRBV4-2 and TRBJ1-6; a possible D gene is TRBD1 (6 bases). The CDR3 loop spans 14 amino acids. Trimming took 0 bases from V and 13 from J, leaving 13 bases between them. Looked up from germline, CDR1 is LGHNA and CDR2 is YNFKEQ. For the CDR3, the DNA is TGTGCCAGCAGCCAAGAAAGCGGCCAGGGGCCCCTCCACTTT. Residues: CASSQESGQGPLHF.

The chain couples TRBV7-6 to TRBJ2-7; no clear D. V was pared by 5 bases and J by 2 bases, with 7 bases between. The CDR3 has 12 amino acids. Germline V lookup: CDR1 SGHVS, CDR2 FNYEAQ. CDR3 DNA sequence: TGTGCCAGCAGCAGTCACCCCTACGAGCAGTACTTC. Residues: CASSSHPYEQYF. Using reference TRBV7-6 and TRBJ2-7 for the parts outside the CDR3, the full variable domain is GAGVSQSPRYKVTKRGQDVALRCDPISGHVSLYWYRQALGQGPEFLTYFNYEAQQDKSGLPNDRFSAERPEGSISTLTIQRTEQRDSAMYRCASSSHPYEQYFGPGTRLTVT.

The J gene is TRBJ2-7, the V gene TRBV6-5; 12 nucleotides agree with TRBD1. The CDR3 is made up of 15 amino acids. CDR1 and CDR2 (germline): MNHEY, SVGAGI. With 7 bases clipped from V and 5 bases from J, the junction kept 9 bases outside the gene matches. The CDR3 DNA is TGTGCCAGCAAGCGGGACAGGGGGCGCCTGGACGAGCAGTACTTC. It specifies CASKRDRGRLDEQYF.

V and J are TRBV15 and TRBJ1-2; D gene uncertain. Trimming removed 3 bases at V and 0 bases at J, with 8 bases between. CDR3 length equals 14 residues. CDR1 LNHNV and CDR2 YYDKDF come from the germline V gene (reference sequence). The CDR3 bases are TGTGCCACCAGCAGGACACAAGCTAACTATGGCTACACCTTC. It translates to CATSRTQANYGYTF.

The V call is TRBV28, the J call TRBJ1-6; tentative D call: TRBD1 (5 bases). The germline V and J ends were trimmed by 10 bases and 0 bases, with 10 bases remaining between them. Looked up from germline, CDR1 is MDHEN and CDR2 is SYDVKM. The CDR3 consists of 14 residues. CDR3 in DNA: TGTGCCACCACAGGTGACTCCTATAATTCACCCCTCCACTTT. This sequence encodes CATTGDSYNSPLHF.

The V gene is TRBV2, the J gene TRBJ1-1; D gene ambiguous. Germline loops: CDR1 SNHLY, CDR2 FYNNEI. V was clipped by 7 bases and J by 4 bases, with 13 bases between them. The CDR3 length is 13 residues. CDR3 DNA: TGTGCCAGCACTCAGGTGGTCGGCACTGAAGCTTTCTTT. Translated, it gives CASTQVVGTEAFF.

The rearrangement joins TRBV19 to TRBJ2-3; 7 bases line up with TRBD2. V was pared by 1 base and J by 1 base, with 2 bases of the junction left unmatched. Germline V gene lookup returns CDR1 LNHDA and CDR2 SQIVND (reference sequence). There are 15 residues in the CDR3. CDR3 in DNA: TGTGCCAGTAGTATAGGTGGGAGGGGCACAGATACGCAGTATTTT. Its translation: CASSIGGRGTDTQYF.

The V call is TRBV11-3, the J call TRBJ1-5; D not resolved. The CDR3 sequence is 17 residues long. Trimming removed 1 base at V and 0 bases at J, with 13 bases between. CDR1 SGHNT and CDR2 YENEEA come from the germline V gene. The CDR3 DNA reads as TGTGCCAGCAGCTTAGCCGCTCCGGCCCTTAGCAATCAGCCCCAGCATTTT. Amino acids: CASSLAAPALSNQPQHF.

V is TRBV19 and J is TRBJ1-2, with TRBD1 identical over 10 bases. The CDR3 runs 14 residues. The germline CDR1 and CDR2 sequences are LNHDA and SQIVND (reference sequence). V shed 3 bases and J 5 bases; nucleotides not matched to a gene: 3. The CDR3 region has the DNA TGTGCCAGTAGTATGGGACAGGGGAGATATGGCTACACCTTC. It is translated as CASSMGQGRYGYTF.

The DNA of the CDR3 is TGTGCCAGCAGCTCGGGACAGGGCTATGGCTACACCTTC. It codes for CASSSGQGYGYTF. The V and J genes are TRBV12-3 or TRBV12-4 and TRBJ1-2, with 9 bases aligning to TRBD1. CDR3 size: 13 residues. V trimming: 6 bases; J trimming: 4 bases; junction bases outside the gene matches: 3.

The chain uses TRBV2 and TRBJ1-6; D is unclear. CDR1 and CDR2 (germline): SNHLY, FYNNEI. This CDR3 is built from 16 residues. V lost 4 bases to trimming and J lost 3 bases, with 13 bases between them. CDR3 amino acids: CASSVGRTYYNSPLHF. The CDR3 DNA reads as TGTGCCAGCAGTGTGGGCAGAACTTACTATAATTCACCCCTCCACTTT.

CDR3 sequence reads: CSAEERTDTQYF. The CDR3, as DNA: TGCAGCGCAGAGGAAAGGACAGATACGCAGTATTTT. This chain connects TRBV29-1 to TRBJ2-3; D unresolved. The germline V and J ends were trimmed by 7 bases and 3 bases, with 11 bases remaining between them. Per germline, CDR1 SQVTM and CDR2 ANQGSEA. This CDR3 contains 12 residues.

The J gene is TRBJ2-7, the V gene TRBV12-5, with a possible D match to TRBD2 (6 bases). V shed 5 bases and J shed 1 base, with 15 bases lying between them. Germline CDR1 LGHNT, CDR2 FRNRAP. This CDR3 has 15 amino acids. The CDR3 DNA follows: TGTGCTAGTGGTCACCGGAGGAGGGGTTCCTACGAGCAGTACTTC. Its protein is CASGHRRRGSYEQYF.

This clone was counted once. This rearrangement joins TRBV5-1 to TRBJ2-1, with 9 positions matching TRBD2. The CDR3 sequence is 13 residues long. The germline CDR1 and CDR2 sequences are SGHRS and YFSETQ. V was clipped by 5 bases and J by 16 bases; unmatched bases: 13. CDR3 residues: CASSQASGRPFFF. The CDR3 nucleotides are TGCGCCAGCAGTCAAGCCAGCGGGAGGCCGTTCTTCTTC.

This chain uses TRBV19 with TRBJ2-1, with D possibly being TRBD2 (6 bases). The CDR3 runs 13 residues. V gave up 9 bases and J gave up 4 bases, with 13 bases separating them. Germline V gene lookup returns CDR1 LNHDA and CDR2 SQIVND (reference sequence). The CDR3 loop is CASSPAGYNEQFF. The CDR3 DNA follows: TGTGCCAGCTCCCCTGCGGGGTACAATGAGCAGTTCTTC. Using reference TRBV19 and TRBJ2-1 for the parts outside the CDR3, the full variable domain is DGGITQSPKYLFRKEGQNVTLSCEQNLNHDAMYWYRQDPGQGLRLIYYSQIVNDFQKGDIAEGYSVSREKKESFPLTVTSAQKNPTAFYLCASSPAGYNEQFFGPGTRLTVL.